This T cell receptor beta chain was observed in a study of cytomegalovirus exposure and HLA in healthy donors. Per germline, CDR1 MNHEY and CDR2 SMNVEV (reference sequence). The CDR3 is 16 amino acids. The V gene end was trimmed by 6 bases and the J gene end by 4 bases; junction bases not matched to a gene: 9. Whole-study results and caveats: Cytomegalovirus status was reportedly diagnosed by the classifier with high sensitivity and specificity.

The table came from immunoSEQ multiplex PCR; TCRdb's copy has only in-frame clones and leaves some out. Of some 150,000 clones in the sample, around 90% were seen once. On this clone itself: The antigen is undetermined.

The sequence was obtained from a woman in her late teens or twenties in good health and CMV-seropositive. The chain links TRBV27 to TRBJ1-5; TRBD1 aligns across 10 bases. Input material: PBMCs. As DNA, the CDR3 is TGTGCCAGCAGGCCGAGGGACAGGGGTATTAATCAGCCCCAGCATTTT. Translation: CASRPRDRGINQPQHF.